This TCR beta chain originates from a study of cytomegalovirus exposure and HLA in healthy donors. The CDR3 sequence is 13 residues long. CDR1 and CDR2 (germline): WNHNN, SYGVQD (reference sequence). V lost 1 base, J lost 8 bases, and 9 bases lay in between. Vbeta (60) and Jbeta (13) primers were used in the PCR. Profiling relied on immunoSEQ multiplex PCR, and the TCRdb table lists in-frame clones only, not all of them. The sample contains approximately 160,000 clones, around 86% of which appear only once. Sample: PBMCs. The chain uses TRBV10-1 and TRBJ2-1; D is possibly TRBD2 (5 bases). The sequence was obtained from a human donor in good health. This CDR3 is CASSEFLADEQFF. For the CDR3, the DNA is TGCGCCAGCAGTGAGTTCCTAGCCGATGAGCAGTTCTTC.